The 22 T cell receptor beta chains given below trace back to one sample, sequenced in a study of cytomegalovirus exposure and HLA in healthy donors. Both 60 Vbeta primers and 13 Jbeta primers went into the PCR. The table came from immunoSEQ multiplex PCR; TCRdb's copy has only in-frame clones and leaves some out. The sample shows roughly 200,000 clones, 79% of them seen only once. The material sequenced was PBMCs. The source of these receptors is a woman aged 25 to 45 in good health and CMV-seropositive.

Only a few counts were recorded for this clone. J is TRBJ2-7 and V is TRBV4-1, with D possibly matching TRBD1 (6 bases). The germline V and J ends were trimmed by 1 base and 5 bases, with 21 bases remaining between them. From germline, CDR1 is MGHRA and CDR2 YSYEKL. This CDR3 contains 17 residues. CDR3 in amino acids: CASSQVISGQGSHEQYF. The CDR3 DNA reads as TGCGCCAGCAGCCAAGTAATATCGGGGCAGGGGTCCCACGAGCAGTACTTC.

This clone has more than one count but fewer than ten. This chain links TRBV4-2 with TRBJ1-5, with TRBD1 identical over 9 bases. CDR1 LGHNA and CDR2 YNFKEQ come from the germline V gene. CDR3 length: 15 amino acids. V lost 5 bases to trimming and J lost 5 bases; unmatched junction nucleotides: 7. The CDR3 DNA reads as TGTGCCAGCAGCGTACAGGGGGCGAATGATCAGCCCCAGCATTTT. Protein sequence: CASSVQGANDQPQHF.

The CDR3 loop reads CASSTILMTEKLEETQYF. The CDR3 nucleotides read TGTGCCAGCAGCACAATACTAATGACGGAAAAATTGGAAGAGACCCAGTACTTC. This rearrangement joins TRBV21-1 to TRBJ2-5; the DNA was not used to check the table's D call, TRBD2. TRBV21-1 is deemed a pseudogene. The CDR3 sequence is 18 residues long.

The chain recombines TRBV5-1 with TRBJ2-5; the match to TRBD2 covers 9 bases. The trim removed 3 bases at V and 4 bases at J, leaving 10 bases unmatched. Germline CDR1 SGHRS, CDR2 YFSETQ. This CDR3 has 16 residues. The CDR3 region is CASSSRAGGPPETQYF. As DNA, the CDR3 is TGCGCCAGCAGCTCTCGGGCGGGGGGGCCCCCAGAGACCCAGTACTTC.

In this sample, this clone turned up a few times. Here the CDR3 reads CASSSGRAGTAALGTDTQYF. The DNA for the CDR3 is TGTGCCAGCAGCTCCGGGAGGGCAGGAACCGCAGCTTTGGGCACAGATACGCAGTATTTT. The rearrangement links TRBV11-3 to TRBJ2-3; 8 nucleotides align to TRBD2. Germline values: CDR1 SGHNT, CDR2 YENEEA. The CDR3 extends over 20 amino acids. J was trimmed by 1 base and V by 4 bases; bases with no gene match: 19.

J is TRBJ1-1 and V is TRBV18, with D hard to call. The V gene lost 0 bases and the J gene lost 11 bases, with 13 bases spanning the gap. This CDR3 region has 13 residues. CDR1 KGHSH and CDR2 LQKENI come from the germline V gene. The CDR3 sequence: CASSPPSKPPAFF. CDR3 DNA: TGTGCCAGCTCACCACCGAGTAAGCCCCCGGCTTTCTTT. Full variable domain (missing parts from reference TRBV18 and TRBJ1-1): NAGVMQNPRHLVRRRGQEARLRCSPMKGHSHVYWYRQLPEEGLKFMVYLQKENIIDESGMPKERFSAEFPKEGPSILRIQQVVRGDSAAYFCASSPPSKPPAFFGQGTRLTVV.

The rearrangement joins TRBV5-1 to TRBJ2-3; 10 bases map to TRBD2. This CDR3 contains 16 residues. Trimming took 3 bases from V and 2 from J; bases not matched to a gene: 6. CDR1 SGHRS and CDR2 YFSETQ come from the germline V gene. CDR3 loop: CASSSVLAGNTDTQYF. CDR3 nucleotide sequence: TGCGCCAGCAGCTCGGTACTAGCGGGGAACACAGATACGCAGTATTTT.

The rearrangement uses TRBV29-1 and TRBJ2-1; TRBD1 is a possible D gene (6 bases). This CDR3 is built from 16 residues. Germline CDR1 SQVTM, CDR2 ANQGSEA. Trimming took 0 bases from V and 2 from J, leaving 14 bases between them. DNA for the CDR3: TGCAGCGTTGAAGATCGCGGCAGGGGCACCTACAATGAGCAGTTCTTC. Translated, it gives CSVEDRGRGTYNEQFF.

V usage is TRBV28 and J usage is TRBJ1-1; D remains unclear. Looked up from germline, CDR1 is MDHEN and CDR2 is SYDVKM. V lost 7 bases to trimming and J lost 0 bases, with 9 bases between them. The CDR3 spans 13 residues. CDR3: CASTSMVNTEAFF. The DNA for the CDR3 is TGTGCCAGCACAAGCATGGTGAACACTGAAGCTTTCTTT. Filled out from reference TRBV28 and TRBJ1-1, the complete variable domain reads DVKVTQSSRYLVKRTGEKVFLECVQDMDHENMFWYRQDPGLGLRLIYFSYDVKMKEKGDIPEGYSVSREKKERFSLILESASTNQTSMYLCASTSMVNTEAFFGQGTRLTVV.

The chain has TRBV27 and TRBJ1-2; 7 bases are shared with TRBD1. The CDR3 spans 15 residues. Germline assignment: CDR1 MNHEY and CDR2 SMNVEV (reference sequence). V shed 4 bases, J shed 7 bases, and the junction held 12 bases outside the gene matches. The CDR3 DNA follows: TGTGCCAGCAGTTCAAGACAGGGCGCGGTCGTTGGCTACACCTTC. Translation gives CASSSRQGAVVGYTF.

The chain combines TRBV29-1 with TRBJ1-3; TRBD1 matches at 9 bases. V shed 5 bases and J 3 bases; nucleotides not matched to a gene: 11. Germline assignment: CDR1 SQVTM and CDR2 ANQGSEA. The CDR3 covers 16 residues. CDR3 residues: CSVPGTGSSDGNTIYF. In DNA, the CDR3 is TGCAGCGTTCCGGGGACAGGGAGCTCGGATGGAAACACCATATATTTT.

The chain combines TRBV9 with TRBJ1-3; D is perhaps TRBD1 (6 bases). V shed 3 bases and J shed 4 bases, with 11 bases lying between them. Germline V lookup: CDR1 SGDLS, CDR2 YYNGEE. CDR3 length: 14 amino acids. This CDR3 is CASSAGQPGNTIYF. CDR3 DNA: TGTGCCAGCAGCGCTGGACAGCCAGGAAACACCATATATTTT.

This clone was picked up one time. The CDR3 sequence: CASSLLEMIYNEQFF. The CDR3 DNA is TGCGCCAGCAGCCTTCTAGAGATGATCTACAATGAGCAGTTCTTC. This chain joins TRBV4-1 and TRBJ2-1, with unresolved D. V was trimmed by 4 bases and J by 3 bases, leaving 13 bases between them. This CDR3 contains 15 residues. Germline CDR1 and CDR2: MGHRA and YSYEKL.

The V and J genes are TRBV5-1 and TRBJ2-1; D gene uncertain. The CDR3 is 15 residues long. Trimming pared 0 bases from V and 6 bases from J, leaving 13 bases between. Germline CDR1 is SGHRS and CDR2 is YFSETQ. The CDR3 DNA is TGCGCCAGCAGCTTGGATGGGCGCGTCGGCAATGAGCAGTTCTTC. Amino acid sequence: CASSLDGRVGNEQFF.

This clone was recorded only once. This rearrangement joins TRBV7-6 to TRBJ1-4, with TRBD1 identical over 8 bases. Per the germline V gene, CDR1 is SGHVS and CDR2 is FNYEAQ. CDR3 length: 15 amino acids. Trimming took 4 bases from V and 7 from J; bases not matched to a gene: 8. The CDR3 DNA reads TGTGCCAGCAGCTACGGGACAGGAGGTGGTGAAAAACTGTTTTTT. Its protein product is CASSYGTGGGEKLFF.

This clone was seen once. V is TRBV4-2 and J is TRBJ2-2; 7 bases fit TRBD2. CDR3 length equals 18 residues. Trimming removed 0 bases from V and 2 bases from J; junction bases left unmatched: 9. The germline V gene encodes CDR1 LGHNA and CDR2 YNFKEQ. The CDR3 here is CASSQDRDYAANTGELFF. The CDR3 region has the DNA TGTGCCAGCAGCCAAGATCGGGACTACGCAGCTAACACCGGGGAGCTGTTTTTT.

This sequence joins TRBV6-4 and TRBJ2-2; TRBD1 aligns across 9 bases. The V segment lost 3 bases and the J segment 0 bases; nucleotides outside the gene matches: 2. The germline V gene has CDR1 MRHNA and CDR2 SNTAGT. The CDR3 contains 16 residues. This CDR3 is CASSEQGAPNTGELFF. The CDR3 DNA follows: TGTGCCAGCAGTGAACAGGGGGCTCCGAACACCGGGGAGCTGTTTTTT.

The rearrangement links TRBV5-6 to TRBJ2-1; 8 bases map to TRBD2. The CDR3 has 17 amino acids. Looked up from germline, CDR1 is SGHDT and CDR2 is YYEEEE. V lost 0 bases and J lost 4; bases outside the gene matches: 9. The CDR3 here is CASSLGGGAGGYNEQFF. The CDR3 nucleotides are TGTGCCAGCAGCTTGGGCGGCGGGGCGGGGGGTTACAATGAGCAGTTCTTC. Full variable domain (rest looked up from reference TRBV5-6 and TRBJ2-1): DAGVTQSPTHLIKTRGQQVTLRCSPKSGHDTVSWYQQALGQGPQFIFQYYEEEERQRGNFPDRFSGHQFPNYSSELNVNALLLGDSALYLCASSLGGGAGGYNEQFFGPGTRLTVL.

This chain joins TRBV9 and TRBJ1-1; D is unclear. Germline V lookup: CDR1 SGDLS, CDR2 YYNGEE. V was pared by 0 bases and J by 1 base, with 7 bases between. CDR3 size: 14 residues. The CDR3 region is CASSVGLQNTEAFF. CDR3 nucleotides: TGTGCCAGCAGCGTAGGACTGCAGAACACTGAAGCTTTCTTT.

This chain connects TRBV4-3 to TRBJ2-4; 8 nucleotides line up with TRBD2. From germline, CDR1 is LGHNA and CDR2 YSLEER. V was pared by 0 bases and J by 1 base, with 14 bases of the junction left unmatched. The CDR3 has 20 amino acids. CDR3 DNA: TGCGCCAGCAGCCAAGATCGCGGCGGGGGGCCAGTTGGGGCCAAAAACATTCAGTACTTC. Its protein product is CASSQDRGGGPVGAKNIQYF.

This clone was counted between two and nine times. J is TRBJ1-5 and V is TRBV27, with 9 bases aligning to TRBD1. Trimming removed 2 bases from V and 4 bases from J; junction bases left unmatched: 6. This CDR3 region has 16 residues. Germline V CDR1 and CDR2: MNHEY, SMNVEV (reference sequence). This CDR3 is CASSLGGTGQNQPQHF. The CDR3 DNA reads as TGTGCCAGCAGTTTAGGGGGGACAGGGCAGAATCAGCCCCAGCATTTT.

The chain couples TRBV29-1 to TRBJ1-5, with TRBD1 identical over 10 bases. Trimming cost V 4 bases and J 2 bases; bases outside gene matches: 2. The CDR3 covers 14 residues. The germline gives CDR1 SQVTM, CDR2 ANQGSEA. The CDR3 reads CSVVTGGGNQPQHF. The CDR3, as DNA: TGCAGCGTTGTGACAGGGGGCGGCAATCAGCCCCAGCATTTT.